What follows are 25 T cell receptor beta chains derived from one specimen sequenced in a study of T-cell reconstitution after alpha-beta-depleted transplantation in children. Unique molecular identifiers were used to barcode this TCRbeta library. A single record per CDR3 protein comes from TCRdb applying MiXCR to the PCR reads. The top ten hold 2% to 3% of the sample, which has some 250,000 distinct CDR3 sequences, more than 10% seen once. The input for sequencing was PBMCs from the stem cell graft donor, taken from the stem cell graft. The receptors were gathered from a human donor who donated a stem cell graft to a child with acute lymphoblastic leukemia.

The chain is built from TRBV5-1 and TRBJ2-2; D may match TRBD1 or TRBD2 (5 bases each). V was clipped by 4 bases and J by 3 bases, with 22 bases between them. The CDR3 has 18 residues. Germline V gives CDR1 SGHRS, CDR2 YFSETQ. The CDR3 region is CASSRNYRQWGDTGELFF. The CDR3 DNA is TGCGCCAGCAGCCGAAACTATCGACAGTGGGGAGACACCGGGGAGCTGTTTTTT.

The chain employs TRBV10-3 and TRBJ2-7, with 12 bases fitting TRBD2. J lost 7 bases, V lost 0 bases, and 7 bases had no gene match. This CDR3 comprises 16 residues. CDR1 ENHRY and CDR2 SYGVKD come from the germline V gene. CDR3 residues: CAISESLAGGPAEQYF. For the CDR3, the DNA is TGTGCCATCAGTGAGTCACTAGCGGGAGGCCCCGCGGAGCAGTACTTC.

In its sample, this clonotype was seen many times. The chain combines TRBV25-1 with TRBJ2-3, with TRBD2 matching 11 bases. This CDR3 is built from 15 residues. V shed 10 bases, J shed 4 bases, and the junction held 10 bases outside the gene matches. CDR1 MGHDK and CDR2 SYGVNS come from the germline V gene. The CDR3 loop reads CATGGGSGGADTQYF. The CDR3 nucleotides read TGTGCCACCGGAGGTGGTAGCGGGGGGGCAGATACGCAGTATTTT.

This clonotype was counted at least ten times. The gene calls are TRBV27 and TRBJ1-1; a possible D gene is TRBD1 (5 bases). The length of the CDR3 is 12 residues. From germline, CDR1 is MNHEY and CDR2 SMNVEV (reference sequence). Trimming left V 6 bases short and J 9 bases short, with 14 bases between. The CDR3 DNA follows: TGTGCCAGCAGCCAGGGTAGAGGAAAAGCTTTCTTT. Amino acids: CASSQGRGKAFF.

With regard to this clonotype: This may be a read error: a much more frequent sequence differs by one nucleotide. The J gene is TRBJ1-3, the V gene TRBV12-3 or TRBV12-4; 7 nucleotides line up with TRBD1. The CDR3 contains 14 residues. The trim removed 8 bases at V and 3 bases at J, leaving 7 bases unmatched. The CDR3 nucleotides are TGTGCCAGCTCTAGGGACAGCCTTGGAAACACCATATATTTT. Encoded protein: CASSRDSLGNTIYF.

There are many counts of this clonotype. The chain is built from TRBV5-1 and TRBJ1-5; D ambiguous. CDR1 is SGHRS, CDR2 YFSETQ, per germline. The CDR3 extends over 14 amino acids. The germline V and J ends were trimmed by 0 bases and 3 bases, with 7 bases remaining between them. For the CDR3, the DNA is TGCGCCAGCAGCTTGGGCGGAGACAATCAGCCCCAGCATTTT. This sequence encodes CASSLGGDNQPQHF.

The sample holds many counts of this clonotype. The rearrangement links TRBV2 to TRBJ1-5, with D hard to call. V was cut by 2 bases and J by 0 bases, with 5 bases left in between. The CDR3 extends over 14 amino acids. In germline, CDR1 is SNHLY, CDR2 FYNNEI. This CDR3 is CASSEMDSNQPQHF. The CDR3, as DNA: TGTGCCAGCAGTGAAATGGATAGCAATCAGCCCCAGCATTTT.

This clonotype was seen at least ten times. This chain links TRBV9 with TRBJ2-6; D remains unclear. Trimming pared 3 bases from V and 0 bases from J, leaving 16 bases between. From germline, CDR1 is SGDLS and CDR2 YYNGEE. The CDR3 runs to 18 residues. CDR3 region: CASSGRRAGGSGANVLTF. The CDR3 DNA is TGTGCCAGCAGCGGCCGACGGGCAGGTGGCTCTGGGGCCAACGTCCTGACTTTC.

V gene TRBV6-1 combines with J gene TRBJ1-5; no reliable D call. V shed 9 bases and J shed 7 bases, with 22 bases lying between them. This CDR3 has 15 residues. From germline, CDR1 is MNHNS and CDR2 SASEGT. The CDR3 nucleotides read TGTGCCAGTAAAGAGACCGGGGTTGGGGAGCAGCCCCAGCATTTT. Protein product: CASKETGVGEQPQHF.

This clonotype was detected many times. V is TRBV7-2 and J is TRBJ2-5; 10 bases are shared with TRBD2. Germline V CDR1 and CDR2: SGHTA, FQGNSA. The length of the CDR3 is 14 residues. J lost 5 bases, V lost 5 bases, and 5 bases had no gene match. Here the CDR3 DNA reads TGTGCCAGCAGCCCCGGACTAGCGGACGAGACCCAGTACTTC. Its protein is CASSPGLADETQYF.

This clonotype was detected ten times or more. The genes are TRBV25-1 and TRBJ2-3, with D perhaps TRBD1 or TRBD2 (5 bases each). The CDR3 runs to 14 residues. In germline, CDR1 is MGHDK, CDR2 SYGVNS. The V and J ends lost 4 bases and 2 bases respectively, with 10 bases between them. CDR3 loop: CASSGQRHTDTQYF. CDR3 nucleotides: TGTGCCAGCAGTGGACAGCGGCACACAGATACGCAGTATTTT.

This clonotype was recorded many times. This chain joins TRBV5-1 and TRBJ2-2, with D unclear. The CDR3 totals 14 residues. V was cut by 2 bases and J by 1 base, with 6 bases left in between. In germline, CDR1 is SGHRS, CDR2 YFSETQ. The chain's CDR3 is CASSFRRNTGELFF. CDR3 nucleotide sequence: TGCGCCAGCAGCTTTAGGAGGAACACCGGGGAGCTGTTTTTT.

This clonotype was seen at least ten times. The chain is built from TRBV29-1 and TRBJ1-2; no clear D. Germline loops: CDR1 SQVTM, CDR2 ANQGSEA. This CDR3 spans 11 amino acids. The V and J ends lost 5 bases and 4 bases respectively, with 8 bases between them. CDR3 sequence reads: CSVSPGYGYTF. DNA for the CDR3: TGCAGCGTTAGCCCAGGCTATGGCTACACCTTC. The full variable domain, in which reference TRBV29-1 and TRBJ1-2 provide the parts outside the CDR3, is SAVISQKPSRDICQRGTSLTIQCQVDSQVTMMFWYRQQPGQSLTLIATANQGSEATYESGFVIDKFPISRPNLTFSTLTVSNMSPEDSSIYLCSVSPGYGYTFGSGTRLTVV.

Ten or more counts support this clonotype. The chain employs TRBV5-1 and TRBJ2-1, with a tentative D call TRBD2 (5 bases). CDR1 is SGHRS and CDR2 is YFSETQ in the germline V gene. V was cut by 4 bases and J by 8 bases, with 16 bases left in between. The CDR3 loop spans 14 amino acids. CDR3 bases: TGCGCCAGCAGCCTAGCCCGATTGTTAGATGAGCAGTTCTTC. It codes for CASSLARLLDEQFF.

This clonotype has a count of ten or more. The chain carries TRBV27 and TRBJ1-1; 8 bases fit TRBD1. The CDR3 loop spans 16 amino acids. The germline V gene has CDR1 MNHEY and CDR2 SMNVEV (reference sequence). With V trimmed by 8 bases and J by 0 bases, 11 bases remained unmatched. The CDR3 is CASGAGTGLLNTEAFF. The DNA of the CDR3 is TGTGCCAGCGGCGCCGGGACAGGTCTCCTGAACACTGAAGCTTTCTTT.

This clonotype was seen many times. This chain links TRBV25-1 with TRBJ1-2; maybe TRBD1 (6 bases). Trimming took off 1 base at V and 9 bases at J, with 15 bases between the two ends. Germline V gene sequence: CDR1 MGHDK, CDR2 SYGVNS. CDR3 length: 14 amino acids. The CDR3 coding sequence is TGTGCCAGCAGTGAATTTGGGGCAGGGGAGCGCTACACCTTC. Amino acid sequence: CASSEFGAGERYTF.

This clonotype was seen only a few times. V and J are TRBV2 and TRBJ1-1; D is possibly TRBD1 (6 bases). The CDR3 is 15 amino acids. Germline loops: CDR1 SNHLY, CDR2 FYNNEI. Trimming took off 5 bases at V and 1 base at J, with 14 bases between the two ends. The CDR3 DNA is TGTGCCAGCAGTCGCTCGGAACAGGGGAACACTGAAGCTTTCTTT. As protein: CASSRSEQGNTEAFF.

This clonotype showed up many times. J is TRBJ2-2 and V is TRBV20-1, with 7 bases that match TRBD2. This CDR3 is built from 15 residues. V was pared by 1 base and J by 2 bases, with 4 bases of the junction left unmatched. Germline CDR1 and CDR2: DFQATT and SNEGSKA (reference sequence). The CDR3 is CSARGASGNTGELFF. CDR3 sequence (DNA): TGCAGTGCTAGAGGGGCTAGCGGAAACACCGGGGAGCTGTTTTTT.

The sample holds many counts of this clonotype. This rearrangement joins TRBV5-1 to TRBJ2-3, with 10 bases lining up with TRBD1. The CDR3 covers 14 residues. The J segment lost 7 bases and the V segment lost 2 bases, leaving 4 bases of the junction unmatched. Per germline, CDR1 SGHRS and CDR2 YFSETQ. This CDR3 is CASSFGTGVYTQYF. CDR3 nucleotide sequence: TGCGCCAGCAGCTTTGGGACAGGGGTCTATACGCAGTATTTT.

The chain joins TRBV7-2 to TRBJ2-7; 9 positions match TRBD1. This CDR3 has 14 residues. Trimming cost V 6 bases and J 3 bases; bases outside gene matches: 6. Germline lookup yields CDR1 SGHTA and CDR2 FQGNSA. The chain's CDR3 is CASSTGGAYYEQYF. The CDR3 region has the DNA TGTGCCAGCAGTACAGGGGGCGCATACTACGAGCAGTACTTC. Using reference TRBV7-2 and TRBJ2-7 for the parts outside the CDR3, the full variable domain is GAGVSQSPSNKVTEKGKDVELRCDPISGHTALYWYRQSLGQGLEFLIYFQGNSAPDKSGLPSDRFSAERTGGSVSTLTIQRTQQEDSAVYLCASSTGGAYYEQYFGPGTRLTVT.

This clonotype was seen only a few times. The chain employs TRBV11-2 and TRBJ2-5; TRBD1 is a possible D gene (6 bases). The germline V gene has CDR1 SGHAT and CDR2 FQNNGV. This CDR3 comprises 15 residues. V lost 5 bases, J lost 2 bases, and 15 bases lay in between. For the CDR3, the DNA is TGTGCCAGCAGCCGGAGTTGGGGGCCTCAAGAGACCCAGTACTTC. It specifies CASSRSWGPQETQYF. Drawing the rest from reference TRBV11-2 and TRBJ2-5, the complete variable domain is EAGVAQSPRYKIIEKRQSVAFWCNPISGHATLYWYQQILGQGPKLLIQFQNNGVVDDSQLPKDRFSAERLKGVDSTLKIQPAKLEDSAVYLCASSRSWGPQETQYFGPGTRLLVL.

This chain connects TRBV7-8 to TRBJ2-1; D uncertain. Per the germline V gene, CDR1 is SGHVS and CDR2 is FQNEAQ. The V end lost 3 bases, the J end lost 4 bases, and 4 bases lay between the germline ends. The CDR3 length is 12 residues. The CDR3 is CASSFRYNEQFF. The CDR3 DNA reads as TGTGCCAGCAGCTTCCGGTACAATGAGCAGTTCTTC.

The chain combines TRBV7-6 with TRBJ2-1, with TRBD1 as a possible D gene (5 bases). The CDR3 is 15 residues long. The V end was cut by 9 bases, the J end by 0 bases, with 15 bases between. Looked up from germline, CDR1 is SGHVS and CDR2 is FNYEAQ. DNA of the CDR3: TGTGCCAGTGGGGAACAGGATTCCTCCTACAATGAGCAGTTCTTC. Amino acids: CASGEQDSSYNEQFF.

The DNA for the CDR3 is TGTGCCAGCAGCCAAGATACGGGGGAGGAGGGCAATGAGCAGTTCTTC. This sequence encodes CASSQDTGEEGNEQFF. The V call is TRBV4-2, the J call TRBJ2-1, with D maybe TRBD2 (6 bases). V gave up 0 bases and J gave up 6 bases, with 15 bases separating them. From germline, CDR1 is LGHNA and CDR2 YNFKEQ. There are 16 residues in the CDR3.

This clonotype was seen at least ten times. The V call is TRBV28, the J call TRBJ2-7, with 8 bases fitting TRBD1. The J segment lost 2 bases and the V segment lost 6 bases, leaving 9 bases of the junction unmatched. The germline V gene has CDR1 MDHEN and CDR2 SYDVKM. The CDR3 is 15 residues long. The CDR3, as DNA: TGTGCCAGCAGCTACGGCGGACAGGGTGCCTACGAGCAGTACTTC. Amino acids: CASSYGGQGAYEQYF.